One sample yielded the 10 T cell receptor beta chains listed below, sequenced in a study of blood T cells in healthy people across ages. A second roughly 6 to 12 cycle PCR used barcoded and J-beta primers. From the 5' RACE reads, TCRdb called clonotypes with MiXCR, one entry per CDR3 protein. The table includes over 300,000 distinct CDR3 sequences, over 45% detected once. What was sequenced was blood. These receptor sequences come from a man between 60 and 75 years old in good health.

This chain uses TRBV15 with TRBJ2-1; D possibly corresponds to TRBD2 (7 bases). Germline-derived CDR1 and CDR2 are LNHNV and YYDKDF (reference sequence). The CDR3 is 16 residues long. Between the trimmed V and J ends, which lost 0 bases and 7 bases, there was a span of 16 bases. The CDR3 sequence: CATSRDRAGAGNEQFF. The CDR3, as DNA: TGTGCCACCAGCAGAGATCGGGCGGGGGCGGGGAATGAGCAGTTCTTC.

The chain couples TRBV19 to TRBJ1-2; the D gene is possibly TRBD1 (5 bases). This CDR3 is built from 13 residues. V lost 4 bases, J lost 4 bases, and 10 bases lay in between. Germline V gene lookup returns CDR1 LNHDA and CDR2 SQIVND (reference sequence). The CDR3 bases are TGTGCCAGTAGTACGGGGGTCGGCTATGGCTACACCTTC. Protein sequence: CASSTGVGYGYTF.

The V and J genes are TRBV9 and TRBJ2-5; 7 bases agree with TRBD2. J was trimmed by 5 bases and V by 0 bases; bases with no gene match: 10. There are 16 residues in the CDR3. Per the germline V gene, CDR1 is SGDLS and CDR2 is YYNGEE. CDR3: CASSVAGGRPGETQYF. The CDR3 DNA follows: TGTGCCAGCAGCGTAGCGGGAGGAAGGCCGGGGGAGACCCAGTACTTC. The complete variable domain, with remaining parts taken from reference TRBV9 and TRBJ2-5, reads DSGVTQTPKHLITATGQRVTLRCSPRSGDLSVYWYQQSLDQGLQFLIQYYNGEERAKGNILERFSAQQFPDLHSELNLSSLELGDSALYFCASSVAGGRPGETQYFGPGTRLLVL.

The genes are TRBV29-1 and TRBJ1-1; D is possibly TRBD1 (5 bases). Germline V gene data show CDR1 as SQVTM and CDR2 as ANQGSEA. Trimming cost V 2 bases and J 5 bases, with 18 bases left between them. The CDR3 spans 15 residues. CDR3 amino acids: CSVEPPAKGRTEAFF. The CDR3 DNA sequence: TGCAGCGTTGAACCCCCCGCAAAGGGGAGGACTGAAGCTTTCTTT.

The chain has TRBV7-9 and TRBJ1-4, with D possibly being TRBD1 (5 bases). Germline-derived CDR1 and CDR2 are SEHNR and FQNEAQ (reference sequence). V was cut by 6 bases and J by 5 bases, with 16 bases left in between. The CDR3 runs to 15 residues. CDR3 nucleotides: TGTGCCAGCAGTCCCCCCTTAGGGGCCAATGAAAAACTGTTTTTT. Protein sequence: CASSPPLGANEKLFF.

The rearrangement joins TRBV27 to TRBJ1-1; D not resolved. Per germline, CDR1 MNHEY and CDR2 SMNVEV (reference sequence). Deletions cut 3 bases from V and 3 bases from J, with 14 bases between. CDR3 length equals 15 residues. The CDR3 bases are TGTGCCAGCAGTTTTAATTACAAGGAGTACACTGAAGCTTTCTTT. As protein: CASSFNYKEYTEAFF.

The rearrangement uses TRBV12-5 and TRBJ2-6; TRBD1 agrees at 7 bases. With 2 bases clipped from V and 1 base from J, the junction kept 8 bases outside the gene matches. The CDR3 covers 18 residues. Germline V gene sequence: CDR1 LGHNT, CDR2 FRNRAP. CDR3 residues: CASGLTLARGSGANVLTF. The CDR3 DNA follows: TGTGCTAGTGGTTTGACATTGGCCAGGGGGTCTGGGGCCAACGTCCTGACTTTC.

This chain links TRBV29-1 with TRBJ2-4; D might be TRBD1 (6 bases). The DNA end favors TRBJ2-7, so the J call may be wrong. The CDR3 spans 12 residues. Germline CDR1 SQVTM, CDR2 ANQGSEA. The CDR3 sequence: CSAETGGDEQYF. The CDR3 coding sequence is TGCAGCGCTGAGACAGGTGGGGACGAGCAGTACTTC.

This clonotype was found many times. The V and J genes are TRBV7-3 and TRBJ2-3; D is perhaps TRBD2 (6 bases). The CDR3 spans 18 residues. Germline V gives CDR1 SGHTA, CDR2 FQGTGA. The germline V and J ends were trimmed by 0 bases and 2 bases, with 18 bases remaining between them. CDR3 bases: TGTGCCAGCAGCTTAACGGGGTCTGGCGGAGGGTACACAGATACGCAGTATTTT. As protein: CASSLTGSGGGYTDTQYF.

This clonotype was found a few times. The V gene is TRBV27, the J gene TRBJ2-1, with TRBD2 matching 12 bases. From germline, CDR1 is MNHEY and CDR2 SMNVEV (reference sequence). The V segment lost 3 bases and the J segment 7 bases; nucleotides outside the gene matches: 10. The CDR3 is made up of 17 amino acids. CDR3: CASSLVRTSGTVNEQFF. CDR3 nucleotide sequence: TGTGCCAGCAGTTTGGTGAGGACTAGCGGGACCGTAAATGAGCAGTTCTTC.